This record looks at one T cell receptor (beta chain) sequence and its context. Antigen specificity is unknown. V lost 3 bases to trimming and J lost 6 bases, with 16 bases between them. The CDR3 covers 15 residues. CDR1 WNHNN and CDR2 SYGVQD come from the germline V gene (reference sequence). Per the original methods: A productive frequency of 2.59 x 10-5 was the lowest detectable. The table came from immunoSEQ multiplex PCR; TCRdb's copy has only in-frame clones and leaves some out. The V and J calls and the clone size are those of that table, but D and trimming were determined from the DNA. The table includes 31,000 or so clones, 70% to 90% detected once. This record comes from a study of STAT5B mutations in CD4+ large granular lymphocyte leukemia. About the research overall: Among healthy donors, a particular HLA allele went with more CDR3 'QG' motifs.

Study findings and constraints: Main leukemic clonotypes were patient-specific, but under 30% appeared at low frequency elsewhere.

V usage is TRBV10-1 and J usage is TRBJ2-3, with a possible D match to TRBD2 (6 bases). Specimen: CD4+ T cells from blood buffy coats. The sequence came from a human donor in good health. The CDR3 reads CASSELGRESDTQYF. DNA of the CDR3: TGCGCCAGCAGTGAATTGGGGCGGGAATCGGATACGCAGTATTTT.